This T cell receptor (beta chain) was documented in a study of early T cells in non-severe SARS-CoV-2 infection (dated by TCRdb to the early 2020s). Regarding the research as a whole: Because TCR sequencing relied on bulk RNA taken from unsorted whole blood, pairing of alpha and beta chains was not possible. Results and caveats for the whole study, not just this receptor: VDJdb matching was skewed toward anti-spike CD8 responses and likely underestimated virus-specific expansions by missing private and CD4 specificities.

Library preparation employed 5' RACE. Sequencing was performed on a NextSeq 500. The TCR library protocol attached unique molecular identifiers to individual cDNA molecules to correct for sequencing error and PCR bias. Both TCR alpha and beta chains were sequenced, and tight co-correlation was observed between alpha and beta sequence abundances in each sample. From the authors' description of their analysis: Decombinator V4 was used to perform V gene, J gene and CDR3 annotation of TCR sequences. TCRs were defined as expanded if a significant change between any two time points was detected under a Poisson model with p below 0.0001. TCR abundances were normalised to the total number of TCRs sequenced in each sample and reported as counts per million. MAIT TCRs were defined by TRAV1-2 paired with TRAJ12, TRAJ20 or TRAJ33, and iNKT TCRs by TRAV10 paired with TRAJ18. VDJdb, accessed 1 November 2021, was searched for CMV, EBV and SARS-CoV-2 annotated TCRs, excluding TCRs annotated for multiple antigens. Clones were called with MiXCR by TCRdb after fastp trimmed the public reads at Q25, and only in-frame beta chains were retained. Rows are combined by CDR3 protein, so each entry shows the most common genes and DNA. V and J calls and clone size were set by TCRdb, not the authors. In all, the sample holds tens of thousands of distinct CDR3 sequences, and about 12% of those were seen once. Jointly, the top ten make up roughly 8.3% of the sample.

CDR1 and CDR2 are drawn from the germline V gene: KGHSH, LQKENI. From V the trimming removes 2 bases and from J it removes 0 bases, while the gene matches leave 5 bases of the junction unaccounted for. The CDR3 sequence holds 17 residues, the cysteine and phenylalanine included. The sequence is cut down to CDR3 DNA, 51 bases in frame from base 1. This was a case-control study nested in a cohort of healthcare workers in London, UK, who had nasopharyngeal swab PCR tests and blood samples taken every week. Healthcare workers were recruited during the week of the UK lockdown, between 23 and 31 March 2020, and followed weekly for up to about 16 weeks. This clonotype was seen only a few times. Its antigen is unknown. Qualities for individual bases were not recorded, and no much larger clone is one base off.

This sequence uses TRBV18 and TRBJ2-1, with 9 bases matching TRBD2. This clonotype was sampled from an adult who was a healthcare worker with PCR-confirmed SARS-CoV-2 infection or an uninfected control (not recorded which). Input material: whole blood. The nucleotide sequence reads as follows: TGTGCCAGCTCACCAGGGGCGGGAGGGCCCTCCTACAATGAGCAGTTCTTC. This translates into CASSPGAGGPSYNEQFF.